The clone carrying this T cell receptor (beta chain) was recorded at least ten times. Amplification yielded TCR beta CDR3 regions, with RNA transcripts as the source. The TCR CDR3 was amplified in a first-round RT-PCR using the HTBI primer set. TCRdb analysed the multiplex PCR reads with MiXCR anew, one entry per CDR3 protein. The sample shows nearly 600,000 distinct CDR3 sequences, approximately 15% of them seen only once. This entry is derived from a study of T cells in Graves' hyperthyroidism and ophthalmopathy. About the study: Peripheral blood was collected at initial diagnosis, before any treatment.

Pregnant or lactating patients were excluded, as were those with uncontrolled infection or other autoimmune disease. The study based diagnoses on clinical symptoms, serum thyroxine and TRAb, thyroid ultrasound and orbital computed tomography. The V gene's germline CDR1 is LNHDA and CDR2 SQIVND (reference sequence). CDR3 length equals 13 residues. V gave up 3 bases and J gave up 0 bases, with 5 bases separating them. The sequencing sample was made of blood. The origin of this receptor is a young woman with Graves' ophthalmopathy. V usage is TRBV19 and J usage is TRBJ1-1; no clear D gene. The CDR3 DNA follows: TGTGCCAGTAGTATGGACGTGAACACTGAAGCTTTCTTT. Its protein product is CASSMDVNTEAFF.